The sequence of this T cell receptor beta chain was determined in a study of blood T cell repertoires in COVID-19 (dated by TCRdb to 2018 to 2020). As for the study more broadly: Samples from collaborators originated in the United States, Italy and Spain and spanned both the acute and convalescent phases of COVID-19. The prospective study material was composed of cDNA or gDNA derived from T cells, B-cell-depleted T cells, or PBMCs. The dataset comprised deeply sampled blood TCRbeta repertoires from subjects exposed to, actively infected with, or recovered from COVID-19. The repertoires were made available in a free public database intended to serve as a resource for research on the immune response to SARS-CoV-2. The samples were drawn from two sources: the first 160 participants of the ongoing ImmuneRACE study, and about 1,300 subjects contributed by 6 global collaborators. A de-identified subject ID, COVID-19 status, age in years and sex were almost always included in the sample metadata. Where available, HLA class I and class II types were obtained from metadata supplied by the sample provider rather than from assay-based typing.

On this clone itself: The antigen this receptor binds is unknown. No base-level quality is on record; no much larger clone is a single base apart.

Unmatched junction bases come to 9, with V trimmed by 7 bases and J by 7 bases. The CDR3 holds 13 amino acids from the cysteine to the phenylalanine. Just CDR3 DNA is preserved here, 39 bases in frame from base 1. In the germline V gene, CDR1 corresponds to MNHEY and CDR2 to SVGAGI. General conclusions and limits of the study: The amount of clinical and demographic metadata varied by source and participant and was provided uncurated.

TCRbeta CDR3 regions were amplified from genomic DNA by means of the immunoSEQ Assay, a bias-controlled multiplex PCR. In the paper's pipeline: Nucleated cell counts per sample were estimated from amplification of reference gene primers within the assay. To quantify the absolute abundance of each unique TCRbeta CDR3 rearrangement, sequence reads were collapsed and filtered. For each sample, productive Simpson clonality was calculated as the square root of Simpson's diversity index across productive rearrangements. As stored in TCRdb, this immuneACCESS dataset retains in-frame rearrangements with V and J assigned. A fraction of the clones does not appear; measured against another copy, unresolved V genes explain less than half of the discrepancy, and the remainder lacks a known reason. The V and J calls and clone size are taken from that table; D and trimming were inferred from the DNA. In all, the sample holds tens of thousands of clones, and approximately 89% of those were seen once. Around 2.3% of the sample lies in the top ten.

Whole blood was collected in K2EDTA tubes by collaborating institutions according to the institutions' own protocols. For TCRbeta analysis, collaborators shipped samples in one of three forms: frozen whole blood, isolated PBMCs, or DNA extracted from either of those sample types. The chain joins TRBV6-5 to TRBJ1-1, with 7 bases aligning to TRBD1. The sequenced sample was peripheral blood. The clonotype comes from a human donor with active COVID-19. The donor label of this sample is uncertain. The CDR3 reads CASKVQGVFEAFF. The DNA reads TGTGCCAGCAAGGTTCAGGGGGTATTTGAAGCTTTCTTT.